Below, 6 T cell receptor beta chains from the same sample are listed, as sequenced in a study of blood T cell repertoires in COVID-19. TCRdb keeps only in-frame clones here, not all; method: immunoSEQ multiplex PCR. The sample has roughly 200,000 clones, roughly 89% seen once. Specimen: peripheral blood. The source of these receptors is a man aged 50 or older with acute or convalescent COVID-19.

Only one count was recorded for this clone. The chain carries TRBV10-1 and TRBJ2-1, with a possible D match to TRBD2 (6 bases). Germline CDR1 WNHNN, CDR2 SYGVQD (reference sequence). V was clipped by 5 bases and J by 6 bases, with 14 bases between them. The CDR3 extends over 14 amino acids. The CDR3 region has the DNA TGCGCCAGCAGTCCTAGACTAGAGTCCAATGAGCAGTTCTTC. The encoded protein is CASSPRLESNEQFF.

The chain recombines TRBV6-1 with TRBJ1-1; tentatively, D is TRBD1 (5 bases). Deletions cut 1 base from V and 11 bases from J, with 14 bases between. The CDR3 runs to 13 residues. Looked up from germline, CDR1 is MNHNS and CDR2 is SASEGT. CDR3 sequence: CASSEVDRLMAFF. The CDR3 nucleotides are TGTGCCAGCAGTGAAGTTGACAGATTAATGGCTTTCTTT.

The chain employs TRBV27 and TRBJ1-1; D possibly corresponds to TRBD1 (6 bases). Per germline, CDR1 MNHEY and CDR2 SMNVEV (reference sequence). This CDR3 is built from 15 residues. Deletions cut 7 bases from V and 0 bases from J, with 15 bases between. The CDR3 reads CASTHRGGLNTEAFF. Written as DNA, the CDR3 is TGTGCCAGCACCCACCGAGGGGGATTGAACACTGAAGCTTTCTTT.

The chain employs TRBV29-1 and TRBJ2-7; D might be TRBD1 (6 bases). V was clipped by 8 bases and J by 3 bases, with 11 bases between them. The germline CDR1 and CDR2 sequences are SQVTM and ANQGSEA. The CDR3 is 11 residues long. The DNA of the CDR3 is TGCAGCTTCTCCAGGGGCTACGAGCAGTACTTC. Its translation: CSFSRGYEQYF.

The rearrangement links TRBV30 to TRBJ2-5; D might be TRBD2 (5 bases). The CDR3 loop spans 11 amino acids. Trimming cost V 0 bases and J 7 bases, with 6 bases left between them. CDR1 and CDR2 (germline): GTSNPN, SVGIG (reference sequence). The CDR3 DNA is TGTGCCTGGAGTGTACTAGGGACCCAGTACTTC. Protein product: CAWSVLGTQYF.

CDR3 DNA sequence: TGTGCCACTCAACTACATAGCAATCAGCCCCAGCATTTT. Its protein product is CATQLHSNQPQHF. The chain combines TRBV10-3 with TRBJ1-5, with unresolved D. CDR1 ENHRY and CDR2 SYGVKD come from the germline V gene. With 10 bases removed from V and 0 bases from J, the gap between germline ends came to 10 bases. There are 13 residues in the CDR3.